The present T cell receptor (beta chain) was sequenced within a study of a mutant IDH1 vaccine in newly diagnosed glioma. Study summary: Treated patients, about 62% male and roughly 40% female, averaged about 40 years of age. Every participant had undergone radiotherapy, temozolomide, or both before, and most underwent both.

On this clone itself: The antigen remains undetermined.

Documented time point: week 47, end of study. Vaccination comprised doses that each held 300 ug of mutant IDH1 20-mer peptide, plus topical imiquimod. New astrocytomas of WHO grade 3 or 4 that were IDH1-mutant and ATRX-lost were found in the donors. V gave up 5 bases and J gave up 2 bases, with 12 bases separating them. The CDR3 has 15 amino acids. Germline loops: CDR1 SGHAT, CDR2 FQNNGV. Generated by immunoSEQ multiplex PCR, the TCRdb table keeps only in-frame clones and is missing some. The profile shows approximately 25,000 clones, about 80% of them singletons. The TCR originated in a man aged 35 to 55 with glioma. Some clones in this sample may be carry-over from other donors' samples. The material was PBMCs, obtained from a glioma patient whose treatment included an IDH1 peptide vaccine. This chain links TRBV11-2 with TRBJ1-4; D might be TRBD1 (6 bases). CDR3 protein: CASSPFGQTNEKLFF. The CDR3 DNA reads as TGTGCCAGCAGCCCTTTTGGACAGACTAATGAAAAACTGTTTTTT.